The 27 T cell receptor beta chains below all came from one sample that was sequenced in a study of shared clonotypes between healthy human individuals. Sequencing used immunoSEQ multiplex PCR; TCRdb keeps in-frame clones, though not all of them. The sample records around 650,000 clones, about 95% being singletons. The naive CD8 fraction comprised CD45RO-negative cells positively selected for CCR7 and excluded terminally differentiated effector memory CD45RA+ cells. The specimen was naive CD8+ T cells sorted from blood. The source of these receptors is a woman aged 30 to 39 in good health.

The CDR3 DNA reads as TGTGCCAGTAGTATTTCCTCCGGGATATACAATCAGCCCCAGCATTTT. It specifies CASSISSGIYNQPQHF. The V gene is TRBV19, the J gene TRBJ1-5; D is undetermined. V lost 3 bases, J lost 3 bases, and 15 bases lay in between. The CDR3 length is 16 residues. CDR1 is LNHDA and CDR2 is SQIVND in the germline V gene (reference sequence). The variable domain in full, completed from reference TRBV19 and TRBJ1-5, reads DGGITQSPKYLFRKEGQNVTLSCEQNLNHDAMYWYRQDPGQGLRLIYYSQIVNDFQKGDIAEGYSVSREKKESFPLTVTSAQKNPTAFYLCASSISSGIYNQPQHFGDGTRLSIL.

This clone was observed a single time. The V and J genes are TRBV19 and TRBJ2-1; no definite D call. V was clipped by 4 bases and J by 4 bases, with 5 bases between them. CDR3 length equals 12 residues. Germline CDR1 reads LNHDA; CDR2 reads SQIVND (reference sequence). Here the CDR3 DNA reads TGTGCCAGTAGTAATCTATACAATGAGCAGTTCTTC. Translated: CASSNLYNEQFF.

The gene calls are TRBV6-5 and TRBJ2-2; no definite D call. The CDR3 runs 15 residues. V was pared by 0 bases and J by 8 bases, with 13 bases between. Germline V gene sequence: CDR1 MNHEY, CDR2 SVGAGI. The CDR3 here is CASSYSAPVGGELFF. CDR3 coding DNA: TGTGCCAGCAGTTACTCGGCCCCCGTGGGTGGGGAGCTGTTTTTT.

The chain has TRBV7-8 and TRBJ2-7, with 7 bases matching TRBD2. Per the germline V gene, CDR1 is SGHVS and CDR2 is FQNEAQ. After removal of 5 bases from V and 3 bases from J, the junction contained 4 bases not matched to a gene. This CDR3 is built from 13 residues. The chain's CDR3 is CASSQGTNYEQYF. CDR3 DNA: TGTGCCAGCAGCCAAGGGACTAACTACGAGCAGTACTTC.

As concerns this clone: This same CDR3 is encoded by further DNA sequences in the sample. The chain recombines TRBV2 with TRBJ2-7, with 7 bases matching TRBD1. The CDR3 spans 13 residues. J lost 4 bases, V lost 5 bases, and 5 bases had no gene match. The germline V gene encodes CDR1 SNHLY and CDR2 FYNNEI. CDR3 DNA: TGTGCCAGCAGTCCACAGGGGCCTTACGAGCAGTACTTC. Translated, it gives CASSPQGPYEQYF.

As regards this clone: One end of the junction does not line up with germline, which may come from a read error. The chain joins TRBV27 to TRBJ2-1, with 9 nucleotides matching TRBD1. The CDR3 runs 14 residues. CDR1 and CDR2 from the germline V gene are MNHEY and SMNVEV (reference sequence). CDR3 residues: CASRAGTGYSEQFF. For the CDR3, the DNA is TGTGCCAGCAGAGCCGGGACAGGGTACAGTGAGCAGTTCTTC.

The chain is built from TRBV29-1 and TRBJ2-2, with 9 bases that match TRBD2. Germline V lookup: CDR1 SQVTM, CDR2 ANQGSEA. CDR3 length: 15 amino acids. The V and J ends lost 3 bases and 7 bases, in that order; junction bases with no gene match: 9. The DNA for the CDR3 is TGCAGCGTTGAGTGGCGGGAGGGCCATATCGGGGAGCTGTTTTTT. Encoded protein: CSVEWREGHIGELFF.

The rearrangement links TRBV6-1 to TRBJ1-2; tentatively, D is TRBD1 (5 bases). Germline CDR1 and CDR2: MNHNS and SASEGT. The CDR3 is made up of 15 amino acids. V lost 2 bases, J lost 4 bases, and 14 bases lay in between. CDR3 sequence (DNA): TGTGCCAGCAGTGAACCCCCCGGGACTTTCTATGGCTACACCTTC. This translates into CASSEPPGTFYGYTF.

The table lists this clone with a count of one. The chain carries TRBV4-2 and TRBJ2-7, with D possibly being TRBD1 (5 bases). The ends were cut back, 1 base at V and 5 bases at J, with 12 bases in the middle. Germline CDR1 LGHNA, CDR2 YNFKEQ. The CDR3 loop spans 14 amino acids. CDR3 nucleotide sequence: TGTGCCAGCAGCCAAGGCACCAGGGTACACGAGCAGTACTTC. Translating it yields CASSQGTRVHEQYF.

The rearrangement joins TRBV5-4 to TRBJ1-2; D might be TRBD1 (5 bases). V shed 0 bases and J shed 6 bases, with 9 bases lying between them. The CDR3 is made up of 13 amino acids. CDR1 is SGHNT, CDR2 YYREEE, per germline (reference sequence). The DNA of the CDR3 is TGTGCCAGCAGCTTGGCAGGGCGGGATGGCTACACCTTC. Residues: CASSLAGRDGYTF.

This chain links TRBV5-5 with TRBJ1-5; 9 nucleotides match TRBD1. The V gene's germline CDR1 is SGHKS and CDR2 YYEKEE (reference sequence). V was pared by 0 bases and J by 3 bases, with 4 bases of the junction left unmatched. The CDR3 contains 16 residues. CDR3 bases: TGTGCCAGCAGCTTGGAGACAGGGGGATTCAATCAGCCCCAGCATTTT. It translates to CASSLETGGFNQPQHF.

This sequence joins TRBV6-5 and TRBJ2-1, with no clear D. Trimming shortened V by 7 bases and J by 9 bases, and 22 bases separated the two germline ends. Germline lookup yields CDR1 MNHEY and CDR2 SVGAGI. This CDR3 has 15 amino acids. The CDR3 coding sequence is TGTGCCAGCAACCCGACTCGCACCGCCGCTGGTGAGCAGTTCTTC. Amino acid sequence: CASNPTRTAAGEQFF.

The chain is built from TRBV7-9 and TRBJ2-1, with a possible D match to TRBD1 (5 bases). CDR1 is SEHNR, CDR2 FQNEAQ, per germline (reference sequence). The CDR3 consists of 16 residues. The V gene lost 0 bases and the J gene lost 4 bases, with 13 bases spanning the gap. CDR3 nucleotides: TGTGCCAGCAGCTTAGCAGGGGATACCTTTTACAATGAGCAGTTCTTC. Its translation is CASSLAGDTFYNEQFF.

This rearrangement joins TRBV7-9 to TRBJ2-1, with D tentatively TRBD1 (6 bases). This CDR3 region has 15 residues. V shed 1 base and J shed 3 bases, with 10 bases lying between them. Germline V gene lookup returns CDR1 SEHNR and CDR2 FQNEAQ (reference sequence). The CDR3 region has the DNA TGTGCCAGCAGCTTAGGATGGGACAACTACAATGAGCAGTTCTTC. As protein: CASSLGWDNYNEQFF.

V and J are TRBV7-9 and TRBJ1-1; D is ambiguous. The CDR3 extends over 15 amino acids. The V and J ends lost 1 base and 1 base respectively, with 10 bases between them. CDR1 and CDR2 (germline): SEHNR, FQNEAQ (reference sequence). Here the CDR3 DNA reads TGTGCCAGCAGCTTAGTTAAGGGTACGAACACTGAAGCTTTCTTT. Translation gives CASSLVKGTNTEAFF.

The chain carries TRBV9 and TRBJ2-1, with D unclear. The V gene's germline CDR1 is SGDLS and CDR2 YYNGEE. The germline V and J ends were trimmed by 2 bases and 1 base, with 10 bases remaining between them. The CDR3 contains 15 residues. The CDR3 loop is CASSVSWGSYNEQFF. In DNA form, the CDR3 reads TGTGCCAGCAGCGTTAGTTGGGGTTCCTACAATGAGCAGTTCTTC.

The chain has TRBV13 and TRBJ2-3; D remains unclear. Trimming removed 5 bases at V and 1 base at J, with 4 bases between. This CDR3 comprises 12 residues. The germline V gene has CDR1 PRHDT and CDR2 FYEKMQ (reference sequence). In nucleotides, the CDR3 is TGTGCCAGCAGCCGAGGCACAGATACGCAGTATTTT. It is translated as CASSRGTDTQYF.

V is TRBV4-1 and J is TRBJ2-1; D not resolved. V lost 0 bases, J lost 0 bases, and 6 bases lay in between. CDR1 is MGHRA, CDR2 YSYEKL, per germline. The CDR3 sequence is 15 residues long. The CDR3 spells CASSQEAVSYNEQFF. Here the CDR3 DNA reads TGCGCCAGCAGCCAAGAAGCCGTCTCCTACAATGAGCAGTTCTTC.

CDR3 residues: CASSGPHEQYF. DNA of the CDR3: TGTGCCAGCAGCGGGCCCCACGAGCAGTACTTC. The chain carries TRBV7-2 and TRBJ2-7; no reliable D call. Germline V gene data show CDR1 as SGHTA and CDR2 as FQGNSA. Trimming removed 5 bases at V and 5 bases at J, with 7 bases between. This CDR3 contains 11 residues. Full variable domain (missing parts from reference TRBV7-2 and TRBJ2-7): GAGVSQSPSNKVTEKGKDVELRCDPISGHTALYWYRQSLGQGLEFLIYFQGNSAPDKSGLPSDRFSAERTGGSVSTLTIQRTQQEDSAVYLCASSGPHEQYFGPGTRLTVT.

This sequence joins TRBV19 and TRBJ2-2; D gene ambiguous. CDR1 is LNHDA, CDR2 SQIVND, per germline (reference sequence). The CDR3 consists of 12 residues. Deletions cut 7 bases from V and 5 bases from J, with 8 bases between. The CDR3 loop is CASTPDTGELFF. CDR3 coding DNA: TGTGCCAGTACCCCGGATACCGGGGAGCTGTTTTTT.

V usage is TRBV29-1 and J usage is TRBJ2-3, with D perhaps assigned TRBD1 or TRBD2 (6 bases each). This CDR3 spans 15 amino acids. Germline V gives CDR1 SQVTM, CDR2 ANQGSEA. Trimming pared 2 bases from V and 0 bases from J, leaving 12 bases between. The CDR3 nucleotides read TGCAGCGTTGAATGGAGGGGGACTAGCACAGATACGCAGTATTTT. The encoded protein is CSVEWRGTSTDTQYF.

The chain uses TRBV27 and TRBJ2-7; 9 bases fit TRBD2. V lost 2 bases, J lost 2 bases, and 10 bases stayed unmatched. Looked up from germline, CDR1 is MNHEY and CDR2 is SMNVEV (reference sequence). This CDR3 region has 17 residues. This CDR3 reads CASSLLFSGGRAYEQYF. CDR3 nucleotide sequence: TGTGCCAGCAGTTTACTCTTCTCGGGCGGGAGGGCCTACGAGCAGTACTTC.

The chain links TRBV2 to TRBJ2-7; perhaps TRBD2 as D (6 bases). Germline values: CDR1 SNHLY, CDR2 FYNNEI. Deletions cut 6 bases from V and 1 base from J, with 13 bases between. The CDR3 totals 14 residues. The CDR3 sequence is CASRGLQNSYEQYF. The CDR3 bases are TGTGCCAGCAGGGGACTCCAAAATTCCTACGAGCAGTACTTC.

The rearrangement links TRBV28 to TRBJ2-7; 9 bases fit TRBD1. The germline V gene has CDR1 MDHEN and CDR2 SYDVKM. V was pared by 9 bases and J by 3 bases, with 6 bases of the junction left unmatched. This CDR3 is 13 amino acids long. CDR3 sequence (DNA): TGTGCCAGTGACAGGGGGGTTTTCTACGAGCAGTACTTC. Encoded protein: CASDRGVFYEQYF.

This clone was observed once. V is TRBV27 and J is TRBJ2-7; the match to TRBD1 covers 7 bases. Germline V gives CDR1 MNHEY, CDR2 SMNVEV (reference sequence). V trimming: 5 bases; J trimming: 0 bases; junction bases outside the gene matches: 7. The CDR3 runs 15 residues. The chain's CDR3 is CASSLGTDSSYEQYF. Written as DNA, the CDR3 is TGTGCCAGCAGTCTCGGGACAGACAGCTCCTACGAGCAGTACTTC.

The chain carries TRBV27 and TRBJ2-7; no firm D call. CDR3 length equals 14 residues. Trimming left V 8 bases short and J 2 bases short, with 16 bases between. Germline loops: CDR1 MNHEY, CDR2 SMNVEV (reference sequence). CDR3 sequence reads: CASAVRVATYEQYF. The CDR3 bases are TGTGCCAGCGCCGTACGGGTCGCGACCTACGAGCAGTACTTC.

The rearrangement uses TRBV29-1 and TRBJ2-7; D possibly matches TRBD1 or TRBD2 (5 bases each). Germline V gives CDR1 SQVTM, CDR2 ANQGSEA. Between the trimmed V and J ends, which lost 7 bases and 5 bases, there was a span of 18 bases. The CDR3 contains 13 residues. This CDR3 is CSARDRGYNEQYF. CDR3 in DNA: TGCAGCGCCCGGGACCGAGGTTACAACGAGCAGTACTTC.